These 6 T cell receptor beta chains were all obtained from the same sample, sequenced in a study of regulatory T cells in long-lasting Graves disease. Arm-PCR of CDR3 regions and iRepertoire HTBI primers were used to build TCR beta libraries. TCRdb re-derived calls from the multiplex PCR reads in MiXCR, one entry per CDR3 protein. The table has around 340,000 distinct CDR3 sequences, around a fifth seen once. The time point was: persistent/refractory GD, antithyroid drugs over 5 years with positive TRAb. Following extraction of RNA from PBMCs, that RNA was used to make the TCR library. The input for sequencing was peripheral blood mononuclear cells (PBMCs), taken when the disease was refractory, from a patient treated with antithyroid drugs. All receptors come from a female donor with Graves disease.

This clonotype has a single count. The chain is built from TRBV29-1 and TRBJ2-7, with 9 bases fitting TRBD2. The CDR3 extends over 17 amino acids. Germline assignment: CDR1 SQVTM and CDR2 ANQGSEA. J lost 4 bases, V lost 5 bases, and 18 bases had no gene match. DNA of the CDR3: TGCAGCGTTACCGGGCTAGCGGGGATAACCTCGGATTACGAGCAGTACTTC. It specifies CSVTGLAGITSDYEQYF.

This clonotype was seen ten or more times. The V and J genes are TRBV7-9 and TRBJ1-1; D is uncertain. The germline gives CDR1 SEHNR, CDR2 FQNEAQ (reference sequence). This CDR3 has 12 residues. Trimming left V 1 base short and J 10 bases short, with 10 bases between. The CDR3 DNA sequence: TGTGCCAGCAGCTTAGTAGGCATAGGAGCTTTCTTT. Translation gives CASSLVGIGAFF.

There are a few counts of this clonotype. The chain combines TRBV6-1 with TRBJ1-5; D call uncertain. The V gene's germline CDR1 is MNHNS and CDR2 SASEGT. CDR3 size: 15 residues. V was trimmed by 5 bases and J by 5 bases, leaving 16 bases between them. The CDR3 protein is CASSTLREVDQPQHF. CDR3 nucleotide sequence: TGTGCCAGCAGTACGCTCCGGGAGGTGGATCAGCCCCAGCATTTT.

This clonotype was detected ten times or more. The CDR3 reads CASSLLRANYGYTF. The CDR3 coding sequence is TGTGCCAGCAGTTTACTGAGGGCTAACTATGGCTACACCTTC. The chain carries TRBV28 and TRBJ1-2, with D unresolved. The CDR3 length is 14 residues. Germline CDR1 MDHEN, CDR2 SYDVKM. Trimming left V 2 bases short and J 0 bases short, with 7 bases between.

This chain connects TRBV30 to TRBJ1-2; TRBD1 aligns across 9 bases. The CDR3 loop spans 13 amino acids. CDR1 GTSNPN and CDR2 SVGIG come from the germline V gene (reference sequence). V was clipped by 5 bases and J by 6 bases; unmatched bases: 7. The CDR3 DNA reads TGTGCCTGGGCCCAATGGACAGGGGATGGCTACACCTTC. Residues: CAWAQWTGDGYTF. Full variable domain (missing parts from reference TRBV30 and TRBJ1-2): SQTIHQWPATLVQPVGSPLSLECTVEGTSNPNLYWYRQAAGRGLQLLFYSVGIGQISSEVPQNLSASRPQDRQFILSSKKLLLSDSGFYLCAWAQWTGDGYTFGSGTRLTVV.

The V and J genes are TRBV12-3 or TRBV12-4 and TRBJ2-1, with a weak D call TRBD2 (5 bases). CDR3 length: 14 amino acids. V was cut by 5 bases and J by 3 bases, with 11 bases left in between. CDR3 sequence reads: CASSRLAGYNEQFF. CDR3 coding DNA: TGTGCCAGCAGTCGCCTCGCGGGCTACAATGAGCAGTTCTTC.